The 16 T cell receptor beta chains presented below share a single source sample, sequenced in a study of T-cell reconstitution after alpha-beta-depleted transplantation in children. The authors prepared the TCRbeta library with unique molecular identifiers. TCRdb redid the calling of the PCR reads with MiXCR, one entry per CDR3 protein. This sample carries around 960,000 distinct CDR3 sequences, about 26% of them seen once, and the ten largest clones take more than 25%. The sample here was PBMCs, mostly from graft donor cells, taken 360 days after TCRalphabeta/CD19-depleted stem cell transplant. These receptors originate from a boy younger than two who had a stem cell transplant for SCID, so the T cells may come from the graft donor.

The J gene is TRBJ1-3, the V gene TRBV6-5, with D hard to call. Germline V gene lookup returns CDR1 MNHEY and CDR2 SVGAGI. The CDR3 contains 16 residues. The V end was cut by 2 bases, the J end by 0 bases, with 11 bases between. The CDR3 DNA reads TGTGCCAGCAGTTACGGGGTTTCGGGCTCTGGAAACACCATATATTTT. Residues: CASSYGVSGSGNTIYF.

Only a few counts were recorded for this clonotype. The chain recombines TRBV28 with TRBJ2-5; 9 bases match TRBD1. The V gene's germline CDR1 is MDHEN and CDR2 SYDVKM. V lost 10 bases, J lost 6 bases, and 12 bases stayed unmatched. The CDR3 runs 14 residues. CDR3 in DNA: TGTGCCACCCGGAAACCGGGACAGGGACAGACCCAGTACTTC. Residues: CATRKPGQGQTQYF.

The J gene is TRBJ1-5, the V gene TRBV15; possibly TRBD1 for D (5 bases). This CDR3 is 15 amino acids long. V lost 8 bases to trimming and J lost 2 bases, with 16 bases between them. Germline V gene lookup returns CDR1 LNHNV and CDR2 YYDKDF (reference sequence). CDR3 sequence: CATDPQGTGNQPQHF. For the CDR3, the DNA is TGTGCCACCGACCCCCAGGGCACAGGCAATCAGCCCCAGCATTTT.

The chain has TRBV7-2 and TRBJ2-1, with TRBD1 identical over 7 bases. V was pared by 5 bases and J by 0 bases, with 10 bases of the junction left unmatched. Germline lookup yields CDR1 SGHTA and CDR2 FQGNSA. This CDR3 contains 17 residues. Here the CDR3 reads CASSPRTGLSSYNEQFF. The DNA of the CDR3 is TGTGCCAGCAGCCCGCGGACAGGCTTAAGCTCCTACAATGAGCAGTTCTTC.

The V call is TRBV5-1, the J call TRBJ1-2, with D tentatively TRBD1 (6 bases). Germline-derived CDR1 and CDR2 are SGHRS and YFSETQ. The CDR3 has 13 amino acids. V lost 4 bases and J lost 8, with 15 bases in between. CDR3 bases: TGCGCCAGCAGCGCCGGACAGCTTGCGGGCTACACCTTC. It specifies CASSAGQLAGYTF. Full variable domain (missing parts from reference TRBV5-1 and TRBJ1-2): KAGVTQTPRYLIKTRGQQVTLSCSPISGHRSVSWYQQTPGQGLQFLFEYFSETQRNKGNFPGRFSGRQFSNSRSEMNVSTLELGDSALYLCASSAGQLAGYTFGSGTRLTVV.

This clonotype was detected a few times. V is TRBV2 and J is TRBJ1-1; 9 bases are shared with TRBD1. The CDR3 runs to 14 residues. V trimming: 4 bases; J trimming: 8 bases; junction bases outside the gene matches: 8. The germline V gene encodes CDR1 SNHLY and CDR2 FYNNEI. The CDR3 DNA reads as TGTGCCAGCAGTGGGGACAGGGCCAGAGCCGAAGCTTTCTTT. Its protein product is CASSGDRARAEAFF. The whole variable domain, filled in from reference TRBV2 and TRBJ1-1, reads EPEVTQTPSHQVTQMGQEVILRCVPISNHLYFYWYRQILGQKVEFLVSFYNNEISEKSEIFDDQFSVERPDGSNFTLKIRSTKLEDSAMYFCASSGDRARAEAFFGQGTRLTVV.

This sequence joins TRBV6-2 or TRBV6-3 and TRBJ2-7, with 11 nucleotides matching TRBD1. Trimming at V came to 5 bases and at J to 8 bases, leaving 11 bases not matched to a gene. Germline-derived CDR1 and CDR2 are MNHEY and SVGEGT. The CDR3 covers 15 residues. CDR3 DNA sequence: TGTGCCAGCAGTCTCCCCCTGGGACAGGGGGAGCAGCAGTACTTC. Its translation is CASSLPLGQGEQQYF.

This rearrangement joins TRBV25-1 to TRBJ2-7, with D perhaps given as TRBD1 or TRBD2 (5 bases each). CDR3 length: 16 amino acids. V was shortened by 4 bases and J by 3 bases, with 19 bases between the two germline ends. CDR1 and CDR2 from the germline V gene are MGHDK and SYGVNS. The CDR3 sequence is CASSVGRWGSNYEQYF. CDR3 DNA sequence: TGTGCCAGCAGTGTCGGTAGATGGGGGAGCAACTACGAGCAGTACTTC.

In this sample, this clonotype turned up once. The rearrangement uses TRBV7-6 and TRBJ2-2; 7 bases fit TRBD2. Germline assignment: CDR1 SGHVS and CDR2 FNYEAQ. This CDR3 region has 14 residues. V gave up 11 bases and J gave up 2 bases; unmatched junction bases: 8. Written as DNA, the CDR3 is TGTGCCGTGGGGCTAGCGGTAAACACCGGGGAGCTGTTTTTT. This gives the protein CAVGLAVNTGELFF.

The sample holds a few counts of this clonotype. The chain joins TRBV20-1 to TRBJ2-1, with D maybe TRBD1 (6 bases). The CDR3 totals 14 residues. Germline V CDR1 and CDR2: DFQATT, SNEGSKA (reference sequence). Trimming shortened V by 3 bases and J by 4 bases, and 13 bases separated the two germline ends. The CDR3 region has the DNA TGCAGTGCTAGGACAGGTCGGCATTACAATGAGCAGTTCTTC. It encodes CSARTGRHYNEQFF.

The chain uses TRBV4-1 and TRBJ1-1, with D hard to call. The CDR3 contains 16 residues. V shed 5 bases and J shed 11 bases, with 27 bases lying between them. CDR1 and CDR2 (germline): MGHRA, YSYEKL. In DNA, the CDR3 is TGCGCCAGCAGCGTCCGGATCCCGGCCTACATGTGCTGCGCTTTCTTT. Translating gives CASSVRIPAYMCCAFF.

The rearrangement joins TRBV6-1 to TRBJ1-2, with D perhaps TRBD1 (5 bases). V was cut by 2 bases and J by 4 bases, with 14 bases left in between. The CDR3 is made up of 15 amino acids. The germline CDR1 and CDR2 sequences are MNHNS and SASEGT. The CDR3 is CASSERAGSGYGYTF. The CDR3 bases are TGTGCCAGCAGTGAACGGGCAGGGAGTGGCTATGGCTACACCTTC.

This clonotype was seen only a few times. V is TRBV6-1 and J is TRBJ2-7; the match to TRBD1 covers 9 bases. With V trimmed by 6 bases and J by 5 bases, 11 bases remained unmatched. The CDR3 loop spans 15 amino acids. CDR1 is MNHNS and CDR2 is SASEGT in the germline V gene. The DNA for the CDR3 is TGTGCCAGCAGCCAGACCGGGACAGGGCGTAACGAGCAGTACTTC. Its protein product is CASSQTGTGRNEQYF.

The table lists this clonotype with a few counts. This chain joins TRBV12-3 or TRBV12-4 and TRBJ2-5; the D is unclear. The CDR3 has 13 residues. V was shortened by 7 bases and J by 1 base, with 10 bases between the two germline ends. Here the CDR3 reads CASKSVTQETQYF. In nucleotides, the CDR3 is TGTGCCAGCAAGTCAGTAACCCAAGAGACCCAGTACTTC.

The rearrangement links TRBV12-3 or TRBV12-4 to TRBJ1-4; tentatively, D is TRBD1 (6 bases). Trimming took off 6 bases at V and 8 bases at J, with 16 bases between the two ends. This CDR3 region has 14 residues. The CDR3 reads CASRRDIQREKLFF. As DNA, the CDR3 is TGTGCCAGCAGACGGGACATCCAACGGGAAAAACTGTTTTTT.

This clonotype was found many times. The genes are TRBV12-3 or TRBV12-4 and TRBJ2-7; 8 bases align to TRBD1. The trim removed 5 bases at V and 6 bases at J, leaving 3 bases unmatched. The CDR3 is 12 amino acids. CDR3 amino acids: CASSVTGGEQYF. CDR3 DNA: TGTGCCAGCAGTGTAACAGGGGGCGAGCAGTACTTC.